The present TCR beta chain was sequenced within a study of CD8 T cells in Susac syndrome. The RNA input was roughly 0.45 to 1 ug, and it was reverse transcribed with random hexamers. Amplification of TCR beta CDR3 across 54 Vbeta and 13 Jbeta was performed with immunoSEQ multiplex PCR. MiXCR, run by TCRdb on the immunoSEQ multiplex PCR reads, gives a single entry per CDR3 protein. This sample yields about 240,000 distinct CDR3 sequences, of which 90% to 97% are seen a single time; approximately 0.1% belongs to the top ten. This clonotype appeared once. CDR3 length: 13 amino acids. V dropped 6 bases and J dropped 4 bases, with 15 bases sitting between them. The germline V gene has CDR1 SQVTM and CDR2 ANQGSEA.

This chain uses TRBV29-1 with TRBJ2-5; D is unclear. The sequence derives from a human donor with Susac syndrome. Sample: CD4+ T cells from PBMCs. The CDR3 nucleotides are TGCAGCGTAGCGACATTAACGGTAGAGACCCAGTACTTC. It specifies CSVATLTVETQYF.